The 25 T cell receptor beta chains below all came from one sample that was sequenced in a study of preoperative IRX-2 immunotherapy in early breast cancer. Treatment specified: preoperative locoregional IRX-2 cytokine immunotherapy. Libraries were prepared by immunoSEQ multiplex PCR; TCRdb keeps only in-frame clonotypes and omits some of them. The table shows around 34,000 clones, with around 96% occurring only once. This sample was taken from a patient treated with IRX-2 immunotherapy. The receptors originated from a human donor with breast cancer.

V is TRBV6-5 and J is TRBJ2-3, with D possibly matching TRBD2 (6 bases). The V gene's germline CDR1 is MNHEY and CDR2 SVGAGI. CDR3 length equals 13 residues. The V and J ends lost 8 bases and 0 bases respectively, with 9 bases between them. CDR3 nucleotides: TGTGCCAGCTCTCGGGGGAGCACAGATACGCAGTATTTT. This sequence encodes CASSRGSTDTQYF.

The CDR3 nucleotides are TGCGCCAGCCGGACAGTCGGCTCCTACAATGAGCAGTTCTTC. Protein sequence: CASRTVGSYNEQFF. The chain has TRBV4-1 and TRBJ2-1; perhaps TRBD1 as D (6 bases). V was pared by 8 bases and J by 0 bases, with 11 bases between. Germline V lookup: CDR1 MGHRA, CDR2 YSYEKL. The CDR3 sequence is 14 residues long.

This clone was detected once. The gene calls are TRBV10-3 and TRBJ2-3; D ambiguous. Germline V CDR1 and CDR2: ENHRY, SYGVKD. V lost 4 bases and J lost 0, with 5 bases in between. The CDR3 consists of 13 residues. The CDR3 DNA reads TGTGCCATCAGTGCTCGCAGCACAGATACGCAGTATTTT. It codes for CAISARSTDTQYF.

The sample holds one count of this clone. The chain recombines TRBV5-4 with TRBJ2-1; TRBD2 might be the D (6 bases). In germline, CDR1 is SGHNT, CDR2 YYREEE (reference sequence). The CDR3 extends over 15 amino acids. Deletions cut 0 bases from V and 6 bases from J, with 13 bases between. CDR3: CASSLGPGALNEQFF. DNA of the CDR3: TGTGCCAGCAGCTTGGGACCGGGAGCTCTCAATGAGCAGTTCTTC.

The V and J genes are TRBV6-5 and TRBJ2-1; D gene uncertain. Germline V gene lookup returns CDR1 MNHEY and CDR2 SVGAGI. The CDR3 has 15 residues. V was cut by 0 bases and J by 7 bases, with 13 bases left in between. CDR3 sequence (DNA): TGTGCCAGCAGTTACTCGACGTCATCAAGGAATGAGCAGTTCTTC. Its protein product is CASSYSTSSRNEQFF.

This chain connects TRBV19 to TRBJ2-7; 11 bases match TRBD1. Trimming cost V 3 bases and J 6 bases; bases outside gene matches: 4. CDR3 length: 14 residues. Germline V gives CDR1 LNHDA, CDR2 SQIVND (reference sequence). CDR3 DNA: TGTGCCAGTAGTATTCTAGGGACAGGGGGCGAGCAGTACTTC. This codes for CASSILGTGGEQYF.

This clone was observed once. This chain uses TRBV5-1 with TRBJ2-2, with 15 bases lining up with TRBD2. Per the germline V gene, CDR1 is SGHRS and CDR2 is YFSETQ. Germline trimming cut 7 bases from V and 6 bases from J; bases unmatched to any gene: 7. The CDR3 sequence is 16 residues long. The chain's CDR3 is CASRAGLAGGPGELFF. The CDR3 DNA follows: TGCGCCAGCCGAGCAGGACTAGCGGGGGGGCCCGGGGAGCTGTTTTTT.

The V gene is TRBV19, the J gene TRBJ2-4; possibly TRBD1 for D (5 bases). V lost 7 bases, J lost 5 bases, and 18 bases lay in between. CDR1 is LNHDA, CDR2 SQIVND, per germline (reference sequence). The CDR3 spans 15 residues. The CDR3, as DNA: TGTGCCAGTAATGAATGGGGCCCCCTAGAAAACATTCAGTACTTC. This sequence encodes CASNEWGPLENIQYF.

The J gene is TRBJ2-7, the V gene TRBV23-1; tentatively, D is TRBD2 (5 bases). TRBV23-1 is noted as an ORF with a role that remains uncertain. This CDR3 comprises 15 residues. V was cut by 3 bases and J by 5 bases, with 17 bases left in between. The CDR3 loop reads CASSQRVPLRDEQYF. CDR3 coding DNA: TGCGCCAGCAGTCAGAGGGTCCCCTTAAGGGACGAGCAGTACTTC.

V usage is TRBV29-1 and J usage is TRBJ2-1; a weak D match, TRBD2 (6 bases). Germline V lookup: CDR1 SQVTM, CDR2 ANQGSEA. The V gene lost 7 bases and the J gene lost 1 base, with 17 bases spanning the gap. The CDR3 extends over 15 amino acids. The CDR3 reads CSGGLWDFSYNEQFF. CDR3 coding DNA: TGCAGCGGTGGCCTCTGGGACTTTTCCTACAATGAGCAGTTCTTC.

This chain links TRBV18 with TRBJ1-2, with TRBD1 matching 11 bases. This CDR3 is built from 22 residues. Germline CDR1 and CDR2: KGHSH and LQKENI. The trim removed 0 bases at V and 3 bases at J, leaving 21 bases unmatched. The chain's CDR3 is CASSPPLKIFGDRGVLDYGYTF. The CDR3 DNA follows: TGTGCCAGCTCACCACCGCTTAAGATCTTCGGGGACAGGGGGGTTTTAGACTATGGCTACACCTTC.

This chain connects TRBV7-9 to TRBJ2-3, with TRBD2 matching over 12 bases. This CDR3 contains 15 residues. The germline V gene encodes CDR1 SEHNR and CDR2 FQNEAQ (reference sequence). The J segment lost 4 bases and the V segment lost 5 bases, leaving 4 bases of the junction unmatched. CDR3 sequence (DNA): TGTGCCAGCAGCCTGACTAGCGGGAGAGCAGATACGCAGTATTTT. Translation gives CASSLTSGRADTQYF.

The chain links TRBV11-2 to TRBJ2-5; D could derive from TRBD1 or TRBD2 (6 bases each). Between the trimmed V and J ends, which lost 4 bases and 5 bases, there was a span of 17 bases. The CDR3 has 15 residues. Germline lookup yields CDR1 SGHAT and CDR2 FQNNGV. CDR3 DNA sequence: TGTGCCAGCAGCTCCCGGGGGCTAGCGTTTGAGACCCAGTACTTC. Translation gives CASSSRGLAFETQYF.

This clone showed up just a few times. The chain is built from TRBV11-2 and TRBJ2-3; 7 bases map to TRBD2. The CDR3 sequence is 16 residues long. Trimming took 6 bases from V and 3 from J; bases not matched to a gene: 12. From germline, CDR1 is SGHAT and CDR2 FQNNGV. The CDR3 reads CASSRNKGGRTDTQYF. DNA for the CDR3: TGTGCCAGCAGTAGAAATAAGGGAGGGCGGACAGATACGCAGTATTTT.

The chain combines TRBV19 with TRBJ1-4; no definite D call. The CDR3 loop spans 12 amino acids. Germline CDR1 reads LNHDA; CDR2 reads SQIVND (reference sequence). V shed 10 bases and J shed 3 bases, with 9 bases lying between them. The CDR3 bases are TGTGCCACCAGACAACCTAATGAAAAACTGTTTTTT. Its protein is CATRQPNEKLFF.

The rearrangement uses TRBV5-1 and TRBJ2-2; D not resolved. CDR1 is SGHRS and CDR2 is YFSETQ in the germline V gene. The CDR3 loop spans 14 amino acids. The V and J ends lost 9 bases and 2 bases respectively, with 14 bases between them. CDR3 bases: TGCGCCACCTATACCGGTCGCAACACCGGGGAGCTGTTTTTT. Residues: CATYTGRNTGELFF.

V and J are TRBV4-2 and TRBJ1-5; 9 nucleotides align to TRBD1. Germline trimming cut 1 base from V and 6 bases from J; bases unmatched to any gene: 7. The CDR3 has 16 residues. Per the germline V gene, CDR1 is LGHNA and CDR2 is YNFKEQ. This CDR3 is CASSQVLGQGLQPQHF. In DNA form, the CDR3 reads TGTGCCAGCAGCCAAGTATTGGGACAGGGCCTTCAGCCCCAGCATTTT.

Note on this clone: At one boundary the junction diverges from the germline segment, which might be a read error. CDR3 coding DNA: TGTGCTAGCAGCTTCGGGACAGGTACCGGGGAGCTGTTTTTT. It translates to CASSFGTGTGELFF. The chain uses TRBV7-7 and TRBJ2-2; 8 nucleotides line up with TRBD1. Germline loops: CDR1 SSHAT, CDR2 FNYEAQ (reference sequence). The CDR3 runs 14 residues.

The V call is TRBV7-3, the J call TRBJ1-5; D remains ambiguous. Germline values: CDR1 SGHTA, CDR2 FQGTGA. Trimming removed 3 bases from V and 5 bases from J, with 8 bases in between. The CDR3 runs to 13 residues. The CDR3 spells CASSLDADQPQHF. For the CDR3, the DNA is TGTGCCAGCAGCTTGGACGCTGATCAGCCCCAGCATTTT. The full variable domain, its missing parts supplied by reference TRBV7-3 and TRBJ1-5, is GAGVSQTPSNKVTEKGKYVELRCDPISGHTALYWYRQSLGQGPEFLIYFQGTGAADDSGLPNDRFFAVRPEGSVSTLKIQRTERGDSAVYLCASSLDADQPQHFGDGTRLSIL.

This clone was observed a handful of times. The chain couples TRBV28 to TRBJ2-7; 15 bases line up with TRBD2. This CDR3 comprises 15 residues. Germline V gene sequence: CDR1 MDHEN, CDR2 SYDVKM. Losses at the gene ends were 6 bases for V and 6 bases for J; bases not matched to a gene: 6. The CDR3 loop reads CASSPGTSGRPEQYF. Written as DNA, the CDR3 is TGTGCCAGCAGCCCGGGGACTAGCGGGAGGCCCGAGCAGTACTTC.

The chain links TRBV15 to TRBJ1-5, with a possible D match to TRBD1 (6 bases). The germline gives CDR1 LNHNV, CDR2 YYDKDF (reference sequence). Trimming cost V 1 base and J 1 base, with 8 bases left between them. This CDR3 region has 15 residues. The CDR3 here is CATSRGQASNQPQHF. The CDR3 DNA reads TGTGCCACCAGCAGAGGACAGGCCAGCAATCAGCCCCAGCATTTT.

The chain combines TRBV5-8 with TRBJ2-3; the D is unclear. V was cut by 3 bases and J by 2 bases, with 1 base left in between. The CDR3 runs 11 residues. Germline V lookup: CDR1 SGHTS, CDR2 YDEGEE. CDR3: CASSSTDTQYF. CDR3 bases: TGTGCCAGCAGCTCCACAGATACGCAGTATTTT.

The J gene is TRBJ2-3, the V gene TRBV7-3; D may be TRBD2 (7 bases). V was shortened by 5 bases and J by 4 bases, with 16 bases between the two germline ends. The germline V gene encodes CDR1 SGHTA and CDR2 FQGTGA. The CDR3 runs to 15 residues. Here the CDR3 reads CASSQTGGRPDTQYF. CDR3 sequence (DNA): TGTGCCAGCAGCCAGACGGGGGGCCGTCCAGATACGCAGTATTTT.

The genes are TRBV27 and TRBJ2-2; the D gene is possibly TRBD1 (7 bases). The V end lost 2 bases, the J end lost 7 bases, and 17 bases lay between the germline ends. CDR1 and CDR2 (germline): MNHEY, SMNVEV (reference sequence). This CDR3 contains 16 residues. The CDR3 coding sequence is TGTGCCAGCAGTTTAAGGACAGGAGGGTCGGGCGGGGAGCTGTTTTTT. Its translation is CASSLRTGGSGGELFF.

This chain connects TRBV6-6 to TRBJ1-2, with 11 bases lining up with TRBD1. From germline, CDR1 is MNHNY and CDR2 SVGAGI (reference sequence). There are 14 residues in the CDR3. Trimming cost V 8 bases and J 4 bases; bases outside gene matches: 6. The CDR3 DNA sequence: TGTGCCAGCGGCGGGACAGGGGGAAGCTATGGCTACACCTTC. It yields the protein CASGGTGGSYGYTF.